This TCR beta chain was sequenced in a study of T cells in tumors after PD-1 blockade. As for the study in general: Patients had no prior checkpoint blockade, systemic immunosuppressants, or anti-cancer therapy within 4 weeks. Either cemiplimab 350 mg every 2 weeks or pembrolizumab 200 mg every 3 weeks was given. Daily vismodegib 150 mg continued in a subset of anti-PD-1-treated patients.

Sequenced by immunoSEQ multiplex PCR; TCRdb stores in-frame clones only, minus some. The sample lists some 14,000 clones, 65% to 85% occurring once. The V gene's germline CDR1 is SGHRS and CDR2 YFSETQ. This CDR3 region has 14 residues. Between the trimmed V and J ends, which lost 2 bases and 6 bases, there was a span of 15 bases. Notes on the study in general: Roughly two fifths of tumor TCR clonotypes were also found in blood.

This clone was seen a single time. Antigen specificity is unknown. The TCR originated in a human donor with basal cell carcinoma. Sequenced material: PBMCs, taken after anti-PD-1 treatment. V and J are TRBV5-1 and TRBJ2-7; D may correspond to TRBD1 or TRBD2 (7 bases each). In DNA form, the CDR3 reads TGCGCCAGCAGCTTAGCGGGACAGACTTCCGAGCAGTACTTC. It yields the protein CASSLAGQTSEQYF.